Following are 31 T cell receptor beta chains from one sample sequenced in a study of brain metastases from non-small cell lung cancer. The repertoire was sequenced with immunoSEQ multiplex PCR; TCRdb's copy has only in-frame clones and lacks some. The repertoire has some 2,000 clones, less than 95% of them found once; the top ten carry about 3.5%. Sequenced: primary lung tumor tissue. These TCRs come from a donor over 35 with non-small cell lung cancer.

V gene TRBV5-1 combines with J gene TRBJ2-7; D possibly uses TRBD1 or TRBD2 (6 bases each). Germline CDR1 and CDR2: SGHRS and YFSETQ. The germline V and J ends were trimmed by 0 bases and 0 bases, with 10 bases remaining between them. The CDR3 is 15 amino acids. CDR3 region: CASSLAGGLSYEQYF. The CDR3 bases are TGCGCCAGCAGCTTGGCCGGGGGCCTCTCCTACGAGCAGTACTTC.

Points on this clone: One end of the junction does not line up with germline, which may come from a read error. The genes are TRBV7-8 and TRBJ2-5; D remains unclear. The CDR3 runs to 13 residues. Germline V gives CDR1 SGHVS, CDR2 FQNEAQ. The CDR3 loop reads CVSSLGLTETQYF. As DNA, the CDR3 is TGTGTCAGCAGCTTAGGCTTAACGGAGACCCAGTACTTC.

The rearrangement uses TRBV27 and TRBJ2-5; a possible D gene is TRBD2 (6 bases). The ends were cut back, 0 bases at V and 2 bases at J, with 22 bases in the middle. The CDR3 consists of 19 residues. Germline assignment: CDR1 MNHEY and CDR2 SMNVEV (reference sequence). The CDR3 nucleotides are TGTGCCAGCAGTTTATCGGGGTATTCTTGGGTAGCGGATCAAGAGACCCAGTACTTC. Amino acid sequence: CASSLSGYSWVADQETQYF.

The chain couples TRBV7-2 to TRBJ2-2, with no clear D. Germline V gene sequence: CDR1 SGHTA, CDR2 FQGNSA. The V gene lost 6 bases and the J gene lost 0 bases, with 8 bases spanning the gap. CDR3 length equals 14 residues. The CDR3 here is CASSSTPNTGELFF. CDR3 coding DNA: TGTGCCAGCAGTTCGACTCCGAACACCGGGGAGCTGTTTTTT.

The chain couples TRBV18 to TRBJ2-5; TRBD1 aligns across 7 bases. This CDR3 is 15 amino acids long. The germline CDR1 and CDR2 sequences are KGHSH and LQKENI. J lost 2 bases, V lost 5 bases, and 8 bases had no gene match. CDR3 bases: TGTGCCAGCTCATTACAGGGACAGCAACAAGAGACCCAGTACTTC. Its protein is CASSLQGQQQETQYF.

The V call is TRBV7-2, the J call TRBJ1-2; 7 nucleotides match TRBD1. This CDR3 has 14 residues. The J segment lost 7 bases and the V segment lost 5 bases, leaving 10 bases of the junction unmatched. The germline V gene encodes CDR1 SGHTA and CDR2 FQGNSA. The CDR3 reads CASSPRTGGGGYTF. In DNA form, the CDR3 reads TGTGCCAGCAGCCCCCGGACAGGAGGGGGTGGCTACACCTTC.

The genes are TRBV27 and TRBJ2-6, with D uncertain. Trimming left V 6 bases short and J 1 base short, with 10 bases between. The CDR3 spans 15 residues. Germline assignment: CDR1 MNHEY and CDR2 SMNVEV (reference sequence). The CDR3 DNA reads TGTGCCAGCAGATCCACCTCTTCTGGGGCCAACGTCCTGACTTTC. Its translation is CASRSTSSGANVLTF.

This rearrangement joins TRBV6-5 to TRBJ1-1, with D possibly being TRBD1 (6 bases). CDR1 and CDR2 (germline): MNHEY, SVGAGI. This CDR3 is 14 amino acids long. Trimming took 7 bases from V and 0 from J, leaving 12 bases between them. CDR3 protein: CASTRGGVNTEAFF. As DNA, the CDR3 is TGTGCCAGCACCCGAGGGGGGGTGAACACTGAAGCTTTCTTT.

The V call is TRBV5-1, the J call TRBJ2-5; D gene uncertain. The CDR3 loop spans 12 amino acids. Germline V gene data show CDR1 as SGHRS and CDR2 as YFSETQ. Trimming took off 2 bases at V and 2 bases at J, with 4 bases between the two ends. Here the CDR3 DNA reads TGCGCCAGCAGCTTAGGGCAAGAGACCCAGTACTTC. The encoded protein is CASSLGQETQYF.

The V and J genes are TRBV9 and TRBJ2-3, with TRBD2 as a possible D gene (7 bases). Germline V gene lookup returns CDR1 SGDLS and CDR2 YYNGEE. This CDR3 spans 16 amino acids. The germline V and J ends were trimmed by 0 bases and 3 bases, with 14 bases remaining between them. The CDR3 nucleotides are TGTGCCAGCAGCGTAGACAACGGGGGGACAACAGATACGCAGTATTTT. Amino acids: CASSVDNGGTTDTQYF.

This chain links TRBV7-6 with TRBJ1-1, with TRBD1 as a possible D gene (6 bases). Per germline, CDR1 SGHVS and CDR2 FNYEAQ. This CDR3 has 13 amino acids. Trimming left V 1 base short and J 7 bases short, with 10 bases between. CDR3 sequence: CASSLDQGSEAFF. For the CDR3, the DNA is TGTGCCAGCAGCTTAGATCAGGGGAGTGAAGCTTTCTTT.

The chain is built from TRBV10-2 and TRBJ2-1, with TRBD2 as a possible D gene (6 bases). The CDR3 is 12 residues long. CDR1 WSHSY and CDR2 SAAADI come from the germline V gene. The V end was cut by 4 bases, the J end by 8 bases, with 9 bases between. The CDR3 bases are TGCGCCAGCAGTGGGTGGGGGGATGAGCAGTTCTTC. It encodes CASSGWGDEQFF.

This clone was picked up a small number of times. The chain joins TRBV10-2 to TRBJ2-2; 9 bases align to TRBD1. From germline, CDR1 is WSHSY and CDR2 SAAADI. V was clipped by 6 bases and J by 4 bases; unmatched bases: 6. CDR3 length equals 15 residues. The CDR3 DNA reads as TGCGCCAGCAGACAGGGGGCGAGGGGCACCGGGGAGCTGTTTTTT. It encodes CASRQGARGTGELFF.

This chain joins TRBV25-1 and TRBJ1-5; weak D call: TRBD1 (5 bases). CDR3 length: 13 amino acids. From germline, CDR1 is MGHDK and CDR2 SYGVNS. With 8 bases removed from V and 2 bases from J, the gap between germline ends came to 10 bases. For the CDR3, the DNA is TGTGCCAGCCGGGGGTTTGGCAATCAGCCCCAGCATTTT. Its translation is CASRGFGNQPQHF.

This sequence joins TRBV7-2 and TRBJ2-1, with D unclear. Germline-derived CDR1 and CDR2 are SGHTA and FQGNSA. This CDR3 has 13 amino acids. Trimming stripped 1 base from V and 5 bases from J, with 6 bases between. Written as DNA, the CDR3 is TGTGCCAGCAGCTTAGGGCAAAACAATGAGCAGTTCTTC. Protein product: CASSLGQNNEQFF. Based on the CDR3 plus reference TRBV7-2 and TRBJ2-1, the full variable domain is GAGVSQSPSNKVTEKGKDVELRCDPISGHTALYWYRQSLGQGLEFLIYFQGNSAPDKSGLPSDRFSAERTGGSVSTLTIQRTQQEDSAVYLCASSLGQNNEQFFGPGTRLTVL.

The rearrangement links TRBV9 to TRBJ2-1; D remains ambiguous. Trimming cost V 0 bases and J 4 bases, with 11 bases left between them. The CDR3 is 15 residues long. CDR1 and CDR2 (germline): SGDLS, YYNGEE. The CDR3 DNA reads as TGTGCCAGCAGCGTAGCGGACGGCTTATACAATGAGCAGTTCTTC. Residues: CASSVADGLYNEQFF.

The chain couples TRBV6-1 to TRBJ1-5, with a tentative D call TRBD1 (5 bases). Germline loops: CDR1 MNHNS, CDR2 SASEGT. Deletions cut 4 bases from V and 1 base from J, with 17 bases between. This CDR3 spans 17 amino acids. CDR3 residues: CASSGKGTSRSNQPQHF. CDR3 in DNA: TGTGCCAGCAGTGGGAAAGGGACTTCAAGAAGCAATCAGCCCCAGCATTTT.

This chain connects TRBV6-6 to TRBJ2-2, with D unclear. This CDR3 has 15 amino acids. CDR1 and CDR2 from the germline V gene are MNHNY and SVGAGI (reference sequence). V was pared by 6 bases and J by 6 bases, with 17 bases between. CDR3 loop: CASSYLQLSSGELFF. In DNA form, the CDR3 reads TGTGCCAGCAGCTACCTACAACTTAGTTCCGGGGAGCTGTTTTTT.

This chain uses TRBV19 with TRBJ2-2, with TRBD1 matching over 7 bases. V trimming: 7 bases; J trimming: 3 bases; junction bases outside the gene matches: 5. CDR3 length: 14 amino acids. Germline V gene data show CDR1 as LNHDA and CDR2 as SQIVND (reference sequence). CDR3 coding DNA: TGTGCCAGTACTCCCGGGACAGACACCGGGGAGCTGTTTTTT. Its protein is CASTPGTDTGELFF.

The chain uses TRBV6-5 and TRBJ2-1, with D perhaps TRBD2 (6 bases). The CDR3 has 15 residues. V lost 2 bases to trimming and J lost 5 bases, with 13 bases between them. Germline-derived CDR1 and CDR2 are MNHEY and SVGAGI. CDR3 amino acids: CASSYGGVLDNEQFF. In DNA form, the CDR3 reads TGTGCCAGCAGTTACGGCGGGGTCCTGGACAATGAGCAGTTCTTC.

This chain uses TRBV27 with TRBJ2-6; no definite D call. V dropped 3 bases and J dropped 3 bases, with 6 bases sitting between them. The germline V gene encodes CDR1 MNHEY and CDR2 SMNVEV (reference sequence). This CDR3 is 14 amino acids long. This chain's CDR3 is CASSFRFGANVLTF. The CDR3 DNA sequence: TGTGCCAGCAGTTTTCGCTTTGGGGCCAACGTCCTGACTTTC.

This sequence joins TRBV5-1 and TRBJ2-2; D is perhaps TRBD1 (6 bases). CDR1 is SGHRS and CDR2 is YFSETQ in the germline V gene. The length of the CDR3 is 16 residues. The V gene lost 7 bases and the J gene lost 0 bases, with 16 bases spanning the gap. The CDR3 coding sequence is TGCGCCAGCTCCCCGGGACACTGGACGAACACCGGGGAGCTGTTTTTT. Its protein product is CASSPGHWTNTGELFF.

This clone appeared once. The chain has TRBV5-1 and TRBJ1-1; D gene uncertain. From germline, CDR1 is SGHRS and CDR2 YFSETQ. The CDR3 extends over 17 amino acids. Trimming took off 0 bases at V and 6 bases at J, with 21 bases between the two ends. The DNA for the CDR3 is TGCGCCAGCAGCTTGGCCCCCAAACAAGAAGGGATATCTGAAGCTTTCTTT. Its translation: CASSLAPKQEGISEAFF.

J is TRBJ1-1 and V is TRBV14, with no clear D. Trimming took off 1 base at V and 3 bases at J, with 12 bases between the two ends. CDR1 is SGHDN, CDR2 FVKESK, per germline. The CDR3 is made up of 15 amino acids. The CDR3 loop reads CASSQGLGRDTEAFF. The CDR3 DNA reads as TGTGCCAGCAGCCAAGGGTTGGGGAGGGACACTGAAGCTTTCTTT.

The chain carries TRBV5-4 and TRBJ2-7, with 7 bases aligning to TRBD1. V shed 0 bases, J shed 3 bases, and the junction held 3 bases outside the gene matches. This CDR3 has 14 residues. The V gene's germline CDR1 is SGHNT and CDR2 YYREEE (reference sequence). The chain's CDR3 is CASSLEGQSYEQYF. CDR3 nucleotide sequence: TGTGCCAGCAGCTTGGAGGGACAGAGCTACGAGCAGTACTTC.

The chain couples TRBV21-1 to TRBJ1-3. TRBV21-1 is described as a pseudogene. The CDR3 is 17 amino acids. In nucleotides, the CDR3 is TGTGCCAGCAGGGAACGTATAGCTACAAACGCACGAAACACCATATATTTT. It codes for CASRERIATNARNTIYF.

This clone was seen a few times. The chain is built from TRBV9 and TRBJ2-1; 7 bases line up with TRBD1. The CDR3 spans 14 residues. Germline trimming cut 0 bases from V and 8 bases from J; bases unmatched to any gene: 5. Germline CDR1 is SGDLS and CDR2 is YYNGEE. The CDR3 loop reads CASSVGDRAYEQFF. DNA of the CDR3: TGTGCCAGCAGCGTAGGAGACAGGGCATATGAGCAGTTCTTC.

The chain uses TRBV18 and TRBJ2-3; 11 bases are shared with TRBD2. The germline gives CDR1 KGHSH, CDR2 LQKENI. V was pared by 5 bases and J by 0 bases, with 13 bases of the junction left unmatched. The CDR3 sequence is 19 residues long. CDR3 region: CASSSLHTSGGMSTDTQYF. In DNA, the CDR3 is TGTGCCAGCTCATCACTCCATACTAGCGGGGGAATGAGCACAGATACGCAGTATTTT.

The V gene is TRBV28, the J gene TRBJ1-5, with 9 bases that match TRBD1. This CDR3 has 18 residues. J gave up 0 bases and V 4 bases, and 10 bases lay outside the gene matches. Germline V gives CDR1 MDHEN, CDR2 SYDVKM. DNA for the CDR3: TGTGCCAGCAGTTCTTTACAGGGGGCGCGGGGTAGCAATCAGCCCCAGCATTTT. Residues: CASSSLQGARGSNQPQHF.

The rearrangement uses TRBV10-3 and TRBJ1-5; D gene unclear. This CDR3 has 13 amino acids. V lost 11 bases, J lost 5 bases, and 16 bases lay in between. The V gene's germline CDR1 is ENHRY and CDR2 SYGVKD. The CDR3 sequence: CASGPGGYQPQHF. In DNA, the CDR3 is TGTGCCTCGGGCCCCGGAGGGTATCAGCCCCAGCATTTT.

This clone was found a few times. The chain employs TRBV27 and TRBJ2-7; no clear D. Germline CDR1 and CDR2: MNHEY and SMNVEV (reference sequence). V lost 3 bases to trimming and J lost 4 bases, with 10 bases between them. This CDR3 contains 13 residues. In DNA, the CDR3 is TGTGCCAGCAGTTTGGGGATCGGGTACGAGCAGTACTTC. Its translation is CASSLGIGYEQYF.